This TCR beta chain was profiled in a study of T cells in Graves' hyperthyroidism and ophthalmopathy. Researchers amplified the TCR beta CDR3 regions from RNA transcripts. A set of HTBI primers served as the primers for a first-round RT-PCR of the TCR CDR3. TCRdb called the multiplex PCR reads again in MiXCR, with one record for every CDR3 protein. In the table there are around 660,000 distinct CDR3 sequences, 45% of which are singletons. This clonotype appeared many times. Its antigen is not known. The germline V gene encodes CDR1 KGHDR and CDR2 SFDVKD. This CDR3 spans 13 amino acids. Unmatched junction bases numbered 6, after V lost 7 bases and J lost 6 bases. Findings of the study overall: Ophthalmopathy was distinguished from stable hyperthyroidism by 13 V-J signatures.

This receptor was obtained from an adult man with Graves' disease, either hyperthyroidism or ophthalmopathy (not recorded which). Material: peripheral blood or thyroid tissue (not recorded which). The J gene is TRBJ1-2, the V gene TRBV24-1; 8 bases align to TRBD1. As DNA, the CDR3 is TGTGCCACCAGCAGGGGGCGGGCAGATGGCTACACCTTC. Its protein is CATSRGRADGYTF.